The 5 T cell receptor beta chains given below trace back to one sample, sequenced in a study of T cells in narcolepsy. The data were produced by immunoSEQ multiplex PCR, yet TCRdb's version contains in-frame clones alone and is incomplete. The sample has tens of thousands of clones, less than 65% seen once. The sample comprised memory (CD45RA-) CD4+ T cells from blood. The receptors were sampled from a human donor in good health.

The chain recombines TRBV11-3 with TRBJ2-3, with D possibly TRBD2 on 5 matching bases. The V gene's germline CDR1 is SGHNT and CDR2 YENEEA. There are 14 residues in the CDR3. The V end lost 4 bases, the J end lost 1 base, and 9 bases lay between the germline ends. The CDR3 nucleotides are TGTGCCAGCAGCTCCCCCGGGGGCACAGATACGCAGTATTTT. It codes for CASSSPGGTDTQYF.

This chain uses TRBV6-1 with TRBJ1-6; D not certain. This CDR3 spans 12 amino acids. In germline, CDR1 is MNHNS, CDR2 SASEGT. The V end lost 7 bases, the J end lost 8 bases, and 9 bases lay between the germline ends. The DNA of the CDR3 is TGTGCCAGCAAGGACCGGTATTCACCCCTCCACTTT. Amino acid sequence: CASKDRYSPLHF.

With respect to this clone: A read error may explain this, as a much larger clone is one base away. The rearrangement links TRBV7-6 to TRBJ2-3; 8 bases match TRBD2. Trimming at V came to 5 bases and at J to 4 bases, leaving 11 bases not matched to a gene. Per germline, CDR1 SGHVS and CDR2 FNYEAQ. CDR3 length: 16 residues. The chain's CDR3 is CASSPSVSGAADTQYF. The CDR3 DNA is TGTGCCAGCAGCCCTTCAGTTAGCGGGGCGGCAGATACGCAGTATTTT.

This clone was picked up a small number of times. The chain is built from TRBV5-1 and TRBJ2-5, with 8 positions matching TRBD2. The CDR3 length is 16 residues. V lost 4 bases and J lost 5; bases outside the gene matches: 13. The germline V gene encodes CDR1 SGHRS and CDR2 YFSETQ. The CDR3 loop is CASSHGRGGYRETQYF. For the CDR3, the DNA is TGCGCCAGCAGCCACGGCCGCGGGGGGTACCGGGAGACCCAGTACTTC.

This clone was picked up one time. This CDR3 is CASSSGGTNTGELFF. DNA of the CDR3: TGTGCCAGCAGTTCAGGGGGGACGAACACCGGGGAGCTGTTTTTT. The chain couples TRBV6-6 to TRBJ2-2, with D possibly matching TRBD1 (7 bases). In germline, CDR1 is MNHNY, CDR2 SVGAGI (reference sequence). V lost 4 bases, J lost 0 bases, and 9 bases lay in between. The CDR3 consists of 15 residues.